The 6 T cell receptor beta chains in this list originate from one sample, sequenced in a study of OX40 agonist ivuxolimab in advanced cancers. Measured with immunoSEQ multiplex PCR; TCRdb has only the in-frame clones, and not every one. The table has around 30,000 clones, 80% to 95% seen once. Specimen: CD4+ or CD8+ T cells sorted from blood, collected in a trial of the OX40 agonist ivuxolimab. The receptor source for this set is an adult with an advanced solid tumor such as melanoma, head and neck, liver or kidney cancer.

The DNA of the CDR3 is TGTGCCTGGAGTCGAACCGCCTACGAGCAGTACTTC. This gives the protein CAWSRTAYEQYF. The chain couples TRBV30 to TRBJ2-7; no clear D gene. The V and J ends lost 2 bases and 2 bases respectively, with 7 bases between them. The CDR3 consists of 12 residues. Germline V gene sequence: CDR1 GTSNPN, CDR2 SVGIG (reference sequence).

This clone came up a few times. This chain joins TRBV6-6 and TRBJ1-2; D is unclear. In germline, CDR1 is MNHNY, CDR2 SVGAGI (reference sequence). With 5 bases removed from V and 3 bases from J, the gap between germline ends came to 19 bases. CDR3 length: 16 residues. The CDR3 region is CASSQLELDTYYGYTF. The DNA of the CDR3 is TGTGCCAGCAGTCAGCTGGAACTGGATACGTACTATGGCTACACCTTC.

The CDR3 spells CASTPTGLETQYF. The CDR3 DNA reads TGTGCCAGCACCCCGACAGGGCTTGAGACCCAGTACTTC. This sequence joins TRBV28 and TRBJ2-5, with TRBD1 matching 7 bases. This CDR3 comprises 13 residues. Losses at the gene ends were 7 bases for V and 5 bases for J; bases not matched to a gene: 7. Germline assignment: CDR1 MDHEN and CDR2 SYDVKM.

CDR3 in DNA: TGTGCCAGCAGTTTAAGGCCAAACACTGAAGCTTTCTTT. Translating gives CASSLRPNTEAFF. J is TRBJ1-1 and V is TRBV28, with no clear D. CDR1 MDHEN and CDR2 SYDVKM come from the germline V gene. The CDR3 is made up of 13 amino acids. V gave up 2 bases and J gave up 2 bases, with 6 bases separating them.

The V and J genes are TRBV19 and TRBJ1-1; 10 bases are shared with TRBD1. This CDR3 region has 14 residues. J was trimmed by 3 bases and V by 3 bases; bases with no gene match: 1. The V gene's germline CDR1 is LNHDA and CDR2 SQIVND (reference sequence). The CDR3 nucleotides are TGTGCCAGTAGTATGGACAGGGGGGACACTGAAGCTTTCTTT. It codes for CASSMDRGDTEAFF.

CDR3 in amino acids: CASSDGTANYEQYF. For the CDR3, the DNA is TGTGCCAGCAGTGACGGGACAGCGAATTACGAGCAGTACTTC. The genes are TRBV6-5 and TRBJ2-7, with 7 nucleotides matching TRBD1. The CDR3 has 14 amino acids. The V segment lost 5 bases and the J segment 4 bases; nucleotides outside the gene matches: 8. The germline gives CDR1 MNHEY, CDR2 SVGAGI.